The 16 T cell receptor beta chains in this list originate from one sample, sequenced in a study of cytomegalovirus exposure and HLA in healthy donors (dated by TCRdb to about 2017). Libraries came from the immunoSEQ multiplex PCR assay. Imported from immuneACCESS, the table was reduced by TCRdb to in-frame sequences with V and J called. These copies leave out some clones; in studies compared against another copy, an unresolved V gene accounts for under half, and the cause of the remainder is not known. For this sample the table gives around 350,000 clones, of which 86% were detected only once. Around 0.8% of the sample is taken by the ten largest. Source material: PBMCs. The source of these receptors is a woman aged 18-35 years in good health and CMV-seronegative.

V is TRBV4-1 and J is TRBJ2-7; perhaps TRBD1 as D (6 bases). This CDR3 is built from 15 residues. CDR1 is MGHRA, CDR2 YSYEKL, per germline. The V gene lost 0 bases and the J gene lost 3 bases, with 12 bases spanning the gap. The CDR3 DNA is TGCGCCAGCAGCCAAGATCACACAGGGTACTACGAGCAGTACTTC. As protein: CASSQDHTGYYEQYF.

The chain has TRBV13 and TRBJ1-4, with D perhaps TRBD1 (5 bases). The CDR3 contains 15 residues. Trimming left V 2 bases short and J 6 bases short, with 13 bases between. In germline, CDR1 is PRHDT, CDR2 FYEKMQ (reference sequence). The CDR3 bases are TGTGCCAGCAGCTTAAAGACAGTGGGTGATGAAAAACTGTTTTTT. Translation gives CASSLKTVGDEKLFF. Supplemented by reference TRBV13 and TRBJ1-4, the full variable domain reads AAGVIQSPRHLIKEKRETATLKCYPIPRHDTVYWYQQGPGQDPQFLISFYEKMQSDKGSIPDRFSAQQFSDYHSELNMSSLELGDSALYFCASSLKTVGDEKLFFGSGTQLSVL.

The J gene is TRBJ1-2, the V gene TRBV9, with 7 bases lining up with TRBD1. With 3 bases clipped from V and 4 bases from J, the junction kept 9 bases outside the gene matches. This CDR3 has 15 amino acids. The germline V gene encodes CDR1 SGDLS and CDR2 YYNGEE. As DNA, the CDR3 is TGTGCCAGCAGCGCATCAAACAGGGGTAGCTATGGCTACACCTTC. Translating it yields CASSASNRGSYGYTF.

Comment on this clone: Other DNA sequences of this sample code for an identical CDR3. The chain couples TRBV27 to TRBJ1-2, with TRBD1 as a possible D gene (6 bases). From germline, CDR1 is MNHEY and CDR2 SMNVEV (reference sequence). The CDR3 is 14 residues long. V gave up 2 bases and J gave up 2 bases, with 9 bases separating them. The CDR3, as DNA: TGTGCCAGCAGTTTAGCAGGGACAAACTATGGCTACACCTTC. It translates to CASSLAGTNYGYTF.

CDR3 in amino acids: CASPFQGELFF. DNA for the CDR3: TGTGCCAGCCCCTTCCAGGGGGAGCTGTTTTTT. The J gene is TRBJ2-2, the V gene TRBV7-9; D gene unclear. The ends were cut back, 8 bases at V and 8 bases at J, with 9 bases in the middle. CDR1 and CDR2 (germline): SEHNR, FQNEAQ (reference sequence). The CDR3 sequence is 11 residues long.

The chain has TRBV7-6 and TRBJ2-5; D ambiguous. Per germline, CDR1 SGHVS and CDR2 FNYEAQ. Trimming pared 5 bases from V and 7 bases from J, leaving 8 bases between. The CDR3 has 11 residues. The CDR3 loop reads CASSPPGTQYF. The CDR3 DNA is TGTGCCAGCAGCCCCCCGGGGACCCAGTACTTC.

CDR3 sequence (DNA): TGTGCCAGTAGTGCCCAGGGGGGAAGCACTGAAGCTTTCTTT. Its protein product is CASSAQGGSTEAFF. The chain recombines TRBV19 with TRBJ1-1, with 7 bases that match TRBD1. After removal of 5 bases from V and 4 bases from J, the junction contained 7 bases not matched to a gene. This CDR3 is built from 14 residues. Per the germline V gene, CDR1 is LNHDA and CDR2 is SQIVND (reference sequence).

This sequence joins TRBV7-8 and TRBJ1-1, with a tentative D call TRBD1 (5 bases). This CDR3 has 15 residues. The V end lost 0 bases, the J end lost 1 base, and 9 bases lay between the germline ends. Germline V gene lookup returns CDR1 SGHVS and CDR2 FQNEAQ. The CDR3 sequence is CASSLAAGWNTEAFF. DNA for the CDR3: TGTGCCAGCAGCTTAGCGGCAGGGTGGAACACTGAAGCTTTCTTT.

In its sample, this clone was seen a few times. This chain links TRBV11-2 with TRBJ2-7; tentatively, D is TRBD2 (6 bases). Per germline, CDR1 SGHAT and CDR2 FQNNGV. The CDR3 runs 16 residues. Deletions cut 1 base from V and 4 bases from J, with 17 bases between. In DNA, the CDR3 is TGTGCCAGCAGCTTAGTTGGACGGATCGGACTATACGAGCAGTACTTC. This gives the protein CASSLVGRIGLYEQYF.

The chain recombines TRBV27 with TRBJ2-5; 10 nucleotides line up with TRBD2. The CDR3 has 16 residues. The germline gives CDR1 MNHEY, CDR2 SMNVEV (reference sequence). The ends lost 3 bases at V and 3 bases at J; junction bases unmatched: 7. CDR3 amino acids: CASSFTAGGRKETQYF. The CDR3 DNA follows: TGTGCCAGCAGTTTTACAGCGGGAGGGCGCAAAGAGACCCAGTACTTC.

CDR3 coding DNA: TGTGCCAGCAGCCCTCCAGGGAACACTGAAGCTTTCTTT. Amino acids: CASSPPGNTEAFF. This chain uses TRBV7-8 with TRBJ1-1, with no clear D. The CDR3 length is 13 residues. CDR1 and CDR2 (germline): SGHVS, FQNEAQ. Trimming shortened V by 5 bases and J by 1 base, and 8 bases separated the two germline ends.

CDR3 DNA sequence: TGTGCCAGCAGTCCCACCTCGTTAGGGGCTGGGGAGCAGTACTTC. Translation: CASSPTSLGAGEQYF. This sequence joins TRBV28 and TRBJ2-7; TRBD1 might be the D (5 bases). V gave up 5 bases and J gave up 7 bases, with 21 bases separating them. Germline assignment: CDR1 MDHEN and CDR2 SYDVKM. The CDR3 is 15 amino acids.

The gene calls are TRBV6-1 and TRBJ1-1; D is perhaps TRBD1 (6 bases). Trimming removed 3 bases at V and 10 bases at J, with 12 bases between. From germline, CDR1 is MNHNS and CDR2 SASEGT. CDR3 length equals 12 residues. DNA of the CDR3: TGTGCCAGCAGTGATTGGGGGCTACGAGCTTTCTTT. Encoded protein: CASSDWGLRAFF.

A word on this clone: One end of the junction fails to match germline, which may point to a read error. V and J are TRBV4-1 and TRBJ2-1; 7 nucleotides line up with TRBD2. Germline-derived CDR1 and CDR2 are MGHRA and YSYEKL. The CDR3 is 14 amino acids. CDR3 DNA: TGCACCAGCAGCCAAGTTGGGGAGGGGAATGAGCAGTTCTTC. This translates into CTSSQVGEGNEQFF.

The rearrangement links TRBV2 to TRBJ2-7; weak D call: TRBD1 (6 bases). Germline V gives CDR1 SNHLY, CDR2 FYNNEI. This CDR3 region has 14 residues. The V end was cut by 1 base, the J end by 4 bases, with 11 bases between. The CDR3 sequence is CASSEGRGLYEQYF. Written as DNA, the CDR3 is TGTGCCAGCAGTGAAGGCAGGGGCCTGTACGAGCAGTACTTC.

The chain has TRBV6-1 and TRBJ1-2; D perhaps matches TRBD1 (5 bases). Per the germline V gene, CDR1 is MNHNS and CDR2 is SASEGT. Deletions cut 4 bases from V and 4 bases from J, with 13 bases between. The CDR3 is 14 residues long. The CDR3 sequence is CASSGQHPPYGYTF. CDR3 nucleotides: TGTGCCAGCAGTGGACAGCACCCACCCTATGGCTACACCTTC.